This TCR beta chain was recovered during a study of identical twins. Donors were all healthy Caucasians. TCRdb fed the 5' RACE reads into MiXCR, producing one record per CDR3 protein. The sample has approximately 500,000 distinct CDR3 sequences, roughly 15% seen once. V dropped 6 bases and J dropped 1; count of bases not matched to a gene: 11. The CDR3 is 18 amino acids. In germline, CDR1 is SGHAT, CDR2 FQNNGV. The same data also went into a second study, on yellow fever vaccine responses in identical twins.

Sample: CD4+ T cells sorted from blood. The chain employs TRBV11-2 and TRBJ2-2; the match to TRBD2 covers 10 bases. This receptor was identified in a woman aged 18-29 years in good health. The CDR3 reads CASSLRAASGRNTGELFF. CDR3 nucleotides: TGTGCCAGCAGTTTAAGGGCGGCTAGCGGGAGGAACACCGGGGAGCTGTTTTTT.